Below are 21 T cell receptor beta chains sequenced from a single sample in a study of blood T cell repertoires in COVID-19. The table came from immunoSEQ multiplex PCR; TCRdb's copy has only in-frame clones and leaves some out. Of about 150,000 clones detected, 80% to 90% appear once; the ten largest clones hold 3% to 3.5%. Sequences were obtained from peripheral blood. The receptors here all came from a woman in her fifties or sixties with active COVID-19.

The V call is TRBV19, the J call TRBJ1-4; a weak D match, TRBD1 (5 bases). CDR3 size: 15 residues. Germline assignment: CDR1 LNHDA and CDR2 SQIVND (reference sequence). The V gene lost 5 bases and the J gene lost 3 bases, with 13 bases spanning the gap. The CDR3 DNA reads TGTGCCAGTAGTGCCCAGGGTTCTCCTAATGAAAAACTGTTTTTT. This codes for CASSAQGSPNEKLFF.

J is TRBJ2-7 and V is TRBV6-5; 10 bases match TRBD1. This CDR3 is built from 14 residues. The germline V gene encodes CDR1 MNHEY and CDR2 SVGAGI. The V and J ends lost 7 bases and 4 bases, in that order; junction bases with no gene match: 7. The CDR3 loop is CASTSPGQGYEQYF. The CDR3 coding sequence is TGTGCCAGCACCAGTCCGGGACAGGGGTACGAGCAGTACTTC.

The V and J genes are TRBV11-2 and TRBJ2-7; 9 bases line up with TRBD1. The CDR3 covers 15 residues. V was pared by 5 bases and J by 2 bases, with 7 bases of the junction left unmatched. Germline CDR1 reads SGHAT; CDR2 reads FQNNGV. CDR3 DNA sequence: TGTGCCAGCAGCCCAAGCCGACAGGGGGCCTACGAGCAGTACTTC. It translates to CASSPSRQGAYEQYF.

This clone was observed a single time. This chain links TRBV4-3 with TRBJ2-1; 12 bases map to TRBD2. Germline V gene lookup returns CDR1 LGHNA and CDR2 YSLEER. The length of the CDR3 is 20 residues. V lost 3 bases to trimming and J lost 7 bases; unmatched junction nucleotides: 19. The CDR3 protein is CASSHPGGLASGRAGNEQFF. The CDR3 nucleotides read TGCGCCAGCAGCCACCCGGGGGGATTAGCTAGCGGGAGGGCCGGAAATGAGCAGTTCTTC.

This chain links TRBV28 with TRBJ2-1, with 7 bases lining up with TRBD2. The V and J ends lost 5 bases and 3 bases, in that order; junction bases with no gene match: 7. The CDR3 has 15 amino acids. Looked up from germline, CDR1 is MDHEN and CDR2 is SYDVKM. For the CDR3, the DNA is TGTGCCAGCAGTACCGGAGCGGGAAACTACAATGAGCAGTTCTTC. This gives the protein CASSTGAGNYNEQFF.

This clone was seen more than once but under ten times. This rearrangement joins TRBV6-5 to TRBJ1-1; 8 positions match TRBD1. Looked up from germline, CDR1 is MNHEY and CDR2 is SVGAGI. The CDR3 extends over 14 amino acids. Trimming took 4 bases from V and 1 from J; bases not matched to a gene: 2. CDR3 region: CASSSDRANTEAFF. In DNA form, the CDR3 reads TGTGCCAGCAGTTCGGACAGGGCGAACACTGAAGCTTTCTTT.

The V and J genes are TRBV11-2 and TRBJ2-1; D might be TRBD1 (6 bases). This CDR3 has 17 amino acids. The V gene's germline CDR1 is SGHAT and CDR2 FQNNGV. V lost 0 bases, J lost 7 bases, and 19 bases lay in between. The DNA for the CDR3 is TGTGCCAGCAGCTTAGATCTGGGCAGGGGCGGTGAGAATGAGCAGTTCTTC. It translates to CASSLDLGRGGENEQFF.

This chain uses TRBV28 with TRBJ1-5; TRBD1 might be the D (5 bases). From germline, CDR1 is MDHEN and CDR2 SYDVKM. CDR3 length: 17 residues. V was pared by 3 bases and J by 0 bases, with 15 bases between. The CDR3 loop reads CASSFPQGGYSNQPQHF. The DNA for the CDR3 is TGTGCCAGCAGTTTCCCTCAGGGAGGCTATAGCAATCAGCCCCAGCATTTT.

This clone occurred a few times. The V call is TRBV6-2 or TRBV6-3, the J call TRBJ1-1; TRBD1 matches at 7 bases. Germline values: CDR1 MNHEY, CDR2 SVGEGT. This CDR3 region has 14 residues. V lost 2 bases, J lost 4 bases, and 4 bases stayed unmatched. The chain's CDR3 is CASSYEGASTEAFF. As DNA, the CDR3 is TGTGCCAGCAGTTACGAGGGGGCGAGCACTGAAGCTTTCTTT.

The gene calls are TRBV24-1 and TRBJ2-7; 11 nucleotides align to TRBD1. With 2 bases clipped from V and 3 bases from J, the junction kept 8 bases outside the gene matches. Looked up from germline, CDR1 is KGHDR and CDR2 is SFDVKD. CDR3 size: 17 residues. This CDR3 reads CATSDSGQGATVYEQYF. Here the CDR3 DNA reads TGTGCCACCAGTGATTCTGGACAGGGGGCGACTGTCTACGAGCAGTACTTC.

This clone was seen once. The chain is built from TRBV7-2 and TRBJ2-2, with D tentatively TRBD1 (5 bases). Deletions cut 4 bases from V and 8 bases from J, with 17 bases between. This CDR3 comprises 15 residues. Germline V CDR1 and CDR2: SGHTA, FQGNSA. The CDR3 sequence: CASSYVSGGAGELFF. The CDR3 DNA reads TGTGCCAGCAGCTACGTCTCGGGTGGGGCGGGGGAGCTGTTTTTT.

The V gene is TRBV6-1, the J gene TRBJ1-5, with 7 bases aligning to TRBD1. This CDR3 has 17 amino acids. From germline, CDR1 is MNHNS and CDR2 SASEGT. With V trimmed by 4 bases and J by 0 bases, 9 bases remained unmatched. The DNA for the CDR3 is TGTGCCAGCAGTGGCCGGGACAGTGTTAATAGCAATCAGCCCCAGCATTTT. Encoded protein: CASSGRDSVNSNQPQHF.

This chain uses TRBV7-3 with TRBJ1-2; 7 bases agree with TRBD1. There are 15 residues in the CDR3. After removal of 5 bases from V and 4 bases from J, the junction contained 10 bases not matched to a gene. CDR1 SGHTA and CDR2 FQGTGA come from the germline V gene. The DNA for the CDR3 is TGTGCCAGCAGCCCCCGCCCGGGACAGCCCTATGGCTACACCTTC. It encodes CASSPRPGQPYGYTF.

V usage is TRBV19 and J usage is TRBJ2-1; 9 positions agree with TRBD2. Germline V lookup: CDR1 LNHDA, CDR2 SQIVND (reference sequence). V gave up 7 bases and J gave up 7 bases; unmatched junction bases: 11. The CDR3 contains 15 residues. Here the CDR3 DNA reads TGTGCCAGTACCCCAGGGGGACTAGCTAGGAATGAGCAGTTCTTC. This sequence encodes CASTPGGLARNEQFF. Supplemented by reference TRBV19 and TRBJ2-1, the full variable domain reads DGGITQSPKYLFRKEGQNVTLSCEQNLNHDAMYWYRQDPGQGLRLIYYSQIVNDFQKGDIAEGYSVSREKKESFPLTVTSAQKNPTAFYLCASTPGGLARNEQFFGPGTRLTVL.

J is TRBJ2-7 and V is TRBV5-1, with TRBD2 identical over 12 bases. CDR1 SGHRS and CDR2 YFSETQ come from the germline V gene. The CDR3 has 15 amino acids. V lost 3 bases, J lost 3 bases, and 4 bases stayed unmatched. The CDR3 loop is CASSSGLAGSYEQYF. Written as DNA, the CDR3 is TGCGCCAGCAGCTCCGGACTAGCGGGAAGCTACGAGCAGTACTTC.

J is TRBJ2-2 and V is TRBV30; D is possibly TRBD2 (6 bases). Deletions cut 6 bases from V and 4 bases from J, with 12 bases between. The germline V gene has CDR1 GTSNPN and CDR2 SVGIG (reference sequence). The CDR3 is 13 residues long. The CDR3 reads CACARGATGELFF. The CDR3 DNA reads as TGTGCCTGTGCCCGCGGGGCCACCGGGGAGCTGTTTTTT.

The CDR3 bases are TGTGCCAGCACGGGGGGACCTGAGGATACGCAGTATTTT. This codes for CASTGGPEDTQYF. The rearrangement links TRBV7-2 to TRBJ2-3; 7 positions agree with TRBD2. The CDR3 runs 13 residues. V trimming: 7 bases; J trimming: 6 bases; junction bases outside the gene matches: 7. Germline V lookup: CDR1 SGHTA, CDR2 FQGNSA. Full variable domain (outside the CDR3, taken from reference TRBV7-2 and TRBJ2-3): GAGVSQSPSNKVTEKGKDVELRCDPISGHTALYWYRQSLGQGLEFLIYFQGNSAPDKSGLPSDRFSAERTGGSVSTLTIQRTQQEDSAVYLCASTGGPEDTQYFGPGTRLTVL.

A single count supports this clone. This rearrangement joins TRBV18 to TRBJ1-3; D gene uncertain. The CDR3 is made up of 16 amino acids. Trimming pared 3 bases from V and 3 bases from J, leaving 15 bases between. Germline V gene sequence: CDR1 KGHSH, CDR2 LQKENI. The CDR3 here is CASSPGSLLGGNTIYF. CDR3 DNA sequence: TGTGCCAGCTCACCTGGGAGCCTCCTTGGTGGAAACACCATATATTTT.

This clone was counted once. This chain uses TRBV28 with TRBJ2-1, with a possible D match to TRBD2 (5 bases). The ends were cut back, 5 bases at V and 4 bases at J, with 12 bases in the middle. This CDR3 spans 14 amino acids. The germline V gene has CDR1 MDHEN and CDR2 SYDVKM. The CDR3: CASSLGNGYNEQFF. CDR3 coding DNA: TGTGCCAGCAGTCTCGGGAACGGTTACAATGAGCAGTTCTTC.

This sequence joins TRBV15 and TRBJ1-2; TRBD1 is a possible D gene (5 bases). Germline assignment: CDR1 LNHNV and CDR2 YYDKDF (reference sequence). The V end lost 4 bases, the J end lost 4 bases, and 10 bases lay between the germline ends. CDR3 length: 13 amino acids. In DNA, the CDR3 is TGTGCCACCAGCACCGACAGAGTCTATGGCTACACCTTC. Its translation is CATSTDRVYGYTF.

A few counts support this clone. This chain uses TRBV4-1 with TRBJ1-2, with 9 positions matching TRBD1. The CDR3 contains 15 residues. The trim removed 4 bases at V and 4 bases at J, leaving 7 bases unmatched. Germline values: CDR1 MGHRA, CDR2 YSYEKL. CDR3 sequence reads: CASSLTPGQGYGYTF. Here the CDR3 DNA reads TGCGCCAGCAGCCTAACGCCGGGACAGGGCTATGGCTACACCTTC.